Detailed here is one T cell receptor beta chain. A single record per CDR3 protein comes from TCRdb applying MiXCR to the 5' RACE reads. The data show approximately 38,000 distinct CDR3 sequences, 7% to 8.5% seen once. V shed 0 bases and J shed 3 bases, with 15 bases lying between them. CDR1 and CDR2 from the germline V gene are MNHEY and SVGAGI. The CDR3 contains 16 residues. This specimen comes from a study of neurological immune-mediated disorders. This clonotype was sampled from a man aged 45 to 65 in good health. The chain carries TRBV6-5 and TRBJ2-7, with D perhaps matching TRBD1 (5 bases). The specimen was CD4+ T cells from blood. CDR3 residues: CASSYSPAGIGYEQYF. Here the CDR3 DNA reads TGTGCCAGCAGTTACTCCCCGGCAGGGATAGGCTACGAGCAGTACTTC.